This T cell receptor beta chain comes out of a study of graft-versus-host responses after intestinal transplantation. About the research overall: After anti-thymocyte globulin induction, recipients took tacrolimus and steroids for about 3 years.

Profiled with immunoSEQ multiplex PCR; TCRdb holds only in-frame clones, not every one. The data contain some 85,000 clones, roughly 87% of them singletons. J was trimmed by 0 bases and V by 8 bases; bases with no gene match: 7. CDR1 and CDR2 (germline): LNHDA, SQIVND (reference sequence). This CDR3 is 15 amino acids long. Study-level findings and limits: Some GvH clones were seen earlier in gut or blood, suggesting intestinal origin. Among circulating GvH clones, peak levels were associated with early post-transplant declines in HvG clones. The presence of high graft-versus-host to host-versus-graft clonal ratios in allografts characterized patients with graft-donor T cell macrochimerism.

This clone was seen a handful of times. What it recognizes is unknown. The chain couples TRBV19 to TRBJ1-1, with 9 bases lining up with TRBD1. This clonotype was sampled from a human donor who was the organ donor for an intestinal transplant. Here the sequenced sample was unstimulated CD8+ T cells sorted from spleen or lymph node cells, taken before transplant. Written as DNA, the CDR3 is TGTGCCAGTCTTCCGACAGGGGGAATGAACACTGAAGCTTTCTTT. Its protein product is CASLPTGGMNTEAFF.